This record looks at one T cell receptor beta chain sequence and its context. The antigen it binds to is not known. One base away there is no much larger clone; base qualities are not given. The sample comes from a study of blood T cell repertoires in COVID-19 (TCRdb year 2020). About the full investigation: Samples from collaborators originated in the United States, Italy and Spain and spanned both the acute and convalescent phases of COVID-19. The material from the prospective study consisted of cDNA or gDNA derived from T cells, B-cell-depleted T cells, or PBMCs. Deeply sampled blood TCRbeta repertoires from subjects exposed to, actively infected with, or recovered from COVID-19 were included in the dataset. The repertoires were released in a freely available public database meant as a resource for research on the immune response to SARS-CoV-2. The samples were drawn from the first 160 participants of the ongoing ImmuneRACE study and from 1,254 subjects provided by 6 global collaborators. A de-identified subject ID, COVID-19 status, age in years and sex were almost always included in the sample metadata. Where available, HLA class I and class II types were taken from metadata supplied by the sample provider and were not determined by assay-based typing.

The full study reports these points: The amount of clinical and demographic metadata varied by source and participant and was provided uncurated.

The immunoSEQ Assay, a bias-controlled multiplex PCR, was used to amplify TCRbeta CDR3 regions from genomic DNA. In the authors' own workflow: Nucleated cell counts per sample were estimated from amplification of reference gene primers within the assay. To quantify the absolute abundance of each unique TCRbeta CDR3 rearrangement, sequence reads were collapsed and filtered. For each sample, productive Simpson clonality was calculated by taking the square root of Simpson's diversity index across productive rearrangements. As stored in TCRdb, this immuneACCESS dataset retains in-frame rearrangements with V and J assigned. A fraction of the clones does not appear; measured against another copy, unresolved V genes explain less than half of the discrepancy, and the remainder lacks a known reason. For V, J and clone size, that table is used; D and trimming come from the DNA. Across this sample there are around 120,000 clones, with about 85% seen only once. About 9.9% of the sample is taken by the ten largest.

Collaborating institutions collected whole blood in K2EDTA tubes following their own protocols. For TCRbeta analysis, collaborator samples were shipped as frozen whole blood, as isolated PBMCs, or as DNA extracted from either sample type. The sequenced material came from peripheral blood. The TCR was taken from a middle-aged man with active or convalescent COVID-19.

The DNA is as follows: TGTGCCAGCAGCCACGATGTACGGGGGACGGAGCAGTACTTC. Translated, this gives CASSHDVRGTEQYF. The V gene is TRBV5-6 and the J gene is TRBJ2-7; tentative D gene TRBD2, with 6 bases matching. The CDR3 measures 14 amino acids from cysteine to phenylalanine. Only CDR3 DNA is held: 42 bases, read in frame from base 1. The germline V gene provides CDR1 SGHDT and CDR2 YYEEEE. Deletion took 4 bases off V and 7 bases off J, with a span of 18 bases between the germline ends.